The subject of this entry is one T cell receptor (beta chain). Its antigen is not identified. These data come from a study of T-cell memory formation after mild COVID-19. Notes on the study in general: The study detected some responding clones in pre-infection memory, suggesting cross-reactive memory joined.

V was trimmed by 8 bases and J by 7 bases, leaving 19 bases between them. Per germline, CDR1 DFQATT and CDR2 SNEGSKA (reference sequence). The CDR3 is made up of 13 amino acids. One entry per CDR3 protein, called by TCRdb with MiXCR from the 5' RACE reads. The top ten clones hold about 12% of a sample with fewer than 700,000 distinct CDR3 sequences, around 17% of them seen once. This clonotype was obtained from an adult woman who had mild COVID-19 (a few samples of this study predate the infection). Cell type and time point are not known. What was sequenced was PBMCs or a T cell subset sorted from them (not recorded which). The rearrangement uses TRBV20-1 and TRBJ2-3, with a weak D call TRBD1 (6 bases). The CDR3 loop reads CSPRDKTDYTQYF. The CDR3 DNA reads TGCAGTCCCCGGGACAAAACTGACTATACGCAGTATTTT.